The 14 T cell receptor beta chains in this list originate from one sample, sequenced in a study of CD8 T cells in Susac syndrome. An amount of RNA that ranged from roughly 0.45 to 1 ug was reverse transcribed with random hexamers. In TCRdb, the immunoSEQ multiplex PCR reads were re-called with MiXCR into one record per CDR3 protein. Of a few hundred thousand distinct CDR3 sequences listed, around 85% are singletons. Sequenced input: CD8+ T cells from PBMCs. These receptors all stem from a human donor with multiple sclerosis.

The chain carries TRBV3-1 and TRBJ2-2; the match to TRBD1 covers 8 bases. V gave up 6 bases and J gave up 7 bases; unmatched junction bases: 7. This CDR3 spans 14 amino acids. Germline values: CDR1 LGHDT, CDR2 YNNKEL (reference sequence). CDR3 coding DNA: TGTGCCAGCAGATCCAGGGGGCCGAACGGGGAGCTGTTTTTT. It specifies CASRSRGPNGELFF.

The chain joins TRBV20-1 to TRBJ1-1; D is perhaps TRBD1 (6 bases). Germline V gene data show CDR1 as DFQATT and CDR2 as SNEGSKA (reference sequence). The CDR3 is 16 amino acids. The V end lost 6 bases, the J end lost 0 bases, and 20 bases lay between the germline ends. CDR3 coding DNA: TGCAGTGCACCGACCGGGGGGCTCTATGTGAACACTGAAGCTTTCTTT. This gives the protein CSAPTGGLYVNTEAFF.

The chain couples TRBV7-9 to TRBJ1-2, with unresolved D. Germline-derived CDR1 and CDR2 are SEHNR and FQNEAQ (reference sequence). V lost 2 bases and J 4 bases, leaving 14 bases between the germline ends. CDR3 size: 15 residues. The CDR3 DNA is TGTGCCAGCAGCTTATCCTATCTCCCTATCTATGGCTACACCTTC. Encoded protein: CASSLSYLPIYGYTF.

The chain joins TRBV4-3 to TRBJ2-3; possible D gene TRBD2, 6 bases. This CDR3 contains 18 residues. Trimming removed 1 base at V and 1 base at J, with 18 bases between. In germline, CDR1 is LGHNA, CDR2 YSLEER. As DNA, the CDR3 is TGCGCCAGCAGCCAAGGCGCCGGGTCTAGCGCTGGCACAGATACGCAGTATTTT. It is translated as CASSQGAGSSAGTDTQYF.

This rearrangement joins TRBV29-1 to TRBJ2-7; D is possibly TRBD1 or TRBD2 (5 bases each). The CDR3 is made up of 13 amino acids. The V end lost 0 bases, the J end lost 2 bases, and 8 bases lay between the germline ends. Germline V gives CDR1 SQVTM, CDR2 ANQGSEA. The CDR3 here is CSVEEMGAYEQYF. The CDR3 DNA reads as TGCAGCGTTGAAGAAATGGGGGCCTACGAGCAGTACTTC.

As concerns this clonotype: At one of its ends the junction is not consistent with the germline gene, which may arise from a read error. The rearrangement uses TRBV5-4 and TRBJ2-5, with a possible D match to TRBD1 (5 bases). The CDR3 consists of 16 residues. The germline gives CDR1 SGHNT, CDR2 YYREEE (reference sequence). The CDR3 DNA reads as TGTGCCGGCAGCTTAGCAGGGTCGCCGCCTGGAGAGACCCAGTACTTC. Translation: CAGSLAGSPPGETQYF.

This chain connects TRBV27 to TRBJ2-1; no firm D call. The V end was cut by 8 bases, the J end by 4 bases, with 6 bases between. Germline V gives CDR1 MNHEY, CDR2 SMNVEV (reference sequence). This CDR3 is built from 11 residues. As DNA, the CDR3 is TGTGCCAGCCAGAGTTACAATGAGCAGTTCTTC. Translating gives CASQSYNEQFF.

The V gene is TRBV9, the J gene TRBJ1-5, with no clear D. V was cut by 3 bases and J by 0 bases, with 10 bases left in between. Germline loops: CDR1 SGDLS, CDR2 YYNGEE. The CDR3 consists of 15 residues. DNA for the CDR3: TGTGCCAGCAGCGGCGACGGATTTAGCAATCAGCCCCAGCATTTT. The encoded protein is CASSGDGFSNQPQHF.

The genes are TRBV11-2 and TRBJ2-1; TRBD2 aligns across 9 bases. This CDR3 is built from 17 residues. Per germline, CDR1 SGHAT and CDR2 FQNNGV. Trimming removed 1 base from V and 5 bases from J; junction bases left unmatched: 9. CDR3 DNA sequence: TGTGCCAGCAGCTTAGGTCCGGGACTAGCAATCCACAATGAGCAGTTCTTC. This codes for CASSLGPGLAIHNEQFF. The variable domain in full, completed from reference TRBV11-2 and TRBJ2-1, reads EAGVAQSPRYKIIEKRQSVAFWCNPISGHATLYWYQQILGQGPKLLIQFQNNGVVDDSQLPKDRFSAERLKGVDSTLKIQPAKLEDSAVYLCASSLGPGLAIHNEQFFGPGTRLTVL.

The chain has TRBV27 and TRBJ2-1; D possibly corresponds to TRBD1 (6 bases). Germline CDR1 is MNHEY and CDR2 is SMNVEV (reference sequence). The CDR3 consists of 17 residues. The V and J ends lost 3 bases and 0 bases respectively, with 15 bases between them. The CDR3 reads CASSFVGQLLSYNEQFF. The DNA for the CDR3 is TGTGCCAGCAGTTTTGTGGGACAATTGCTCTCCTACAATGAGCAGTTCTTC.

The chain joins TRBV7-9 to TRBJ2-7, with 9 bases aligning to TRBD1. V was pared by 6 bases and J by 5 bases, with 5 bases of the junction left unmatched. The germline V gene has CDR1 SEHNR and CDR2 FQNEAQ (reference sequence). The CDR3 totals 13 residues. CDR3 nucleotides: TGTGCCAGCAGGCGAACAGGGGGCGACGAGCAGTACTTC. Translation: CASRRTGGDEQYF.

This clonotype was found once. The chain employs TRBV12-3 or TRBV12-4 and TRBJ2-2; the D call may be TRBD1 or TRBD2 (5 bases each). The CDR3 sequence is 15 residues long. Trimming removed 2 bases from V and 7 bases from J, with 14 bases in between. For the CDR3, the DNA is TGTGCCAGCAGTTTAATTATTGGGGGTAACGGGGAGCTGTTTTTT. Amino acids: CASSLIIGGNGELFF.

The chain employs TRBV7-8 and TRBJ1-2; tentatively, D is TRBD1 (5 bases). Per the germline V gene, CDR1 is SGHVS and CDR2 is FQNEAQ. The CDR3 has 15 residues. Trimming took off 5 bases at V and 0 bases at J, with 13 bases between the two ends. CDR3 region: CASSHRDGANYGYTF. The CDR3 DNA reads TGTGCCAGCAGCCACCGGGACGGAGCTAACTATGGCTACACCTTC.

The gene calls are TRBV30 and TRBJ1-1; D gene unclear. V was pared by 8 bases and J by 0 bases, with 13 bases between. Germline lookup yields CDR1 GTSNPN and CDR2 SVGIG (reference sequence). This CDR3 comprises 13 residues. CDR3 amino acids: CARAGSLNTEAFF. The CDR3 nucleotides are TGTGCCCGAGCGGGGTCCTTGAACACTGAAGCTTTCTTT.